This entry is about one TCR beta chain. Sequencing of TCR beta drew on CD8+ and CD4+ T cells from blood. Negative isolation yielded CD4+ and CD8+ T cells, and FACS enriched TEMRA cells. RNA, at about 0.45 to 1 ug, was reverse transcribed with random hexamers. TCRdb fed the immunoSEQ multiplex PCR reads into MiXCR, producing one record per CDR3 protein. The table has around 170,000 distinct CDR3 sequences, 95% seen once. The source of the sample is a study of CD8 T cells in Susac syndrome. Turning to the study itself: When blood was drawn, patients with Susac syndrome were on intravenous immunoglobulin alone, on corticosteroids, or therapy-naive.

The TCR sequence derives from a human donor with Susac syndrome. Material for sequencing was CD8+ T cells from PBMCs.

The CDR3 bases are TGTGCCAGCAGCCAAGCTCCGGACAGGTCCGATACGCAGTATTTT. It yields the protein CASSQAPDRSDTQYF. This chain joins TRBV3-1 and TRBJ2-3, with 7 bases lining up with TRBD1. Germline values: CDR1 LGHDT, CDR2 YNNKEL (reference sequence). This CDR3 spans 15 amino acids. Germline trimming cut 1 base from V and 6 bases from J; bases unmatched to any gene: 7.